This record concerns one T cell receptor beta chain sequence. The sample originates from a study of tumor and adjacent non-tumor tissue in lung cancer. A modified ARM-PCR protocol with three rounds of nested PCR amplified TCRbeta. Each CDR3 protein gets one entry after TCRdb re-called the multiplex PCR reads with MiXCR. The table includes around 210,000 distinct CDR3 sequences, 60% to 85% detected once. The template was RNA from unsorted bulk tissue. The sample comprised lung tumor tissue. The source is a man aged 55 to 70 with non-small cell lung cancer.

The CDR3: CSVATALISYEQYF. The CDR3 DNA reads as TGCAGCGTCGCGACTGCTTTAATCTCCTACGAGCAGTACTTC. The chain has TRBV29-1 and TRBJ2-7; no reliable D call. The CDR3 runs 14 residues. Germline CDR1 SQVTM, CDR2 ANQGSEA. V lost 6 bases and J 0 bases, leaving 15 bases between the germline ends.